The T cell receptor beta chain described here comes from a study of shared clonotypes between healthy human individuals. Whole-study findings and limits: The study found about 5% of naive CD4 clonotypes shared across several donors.

The germline V gene encodes CDR1 SGHRS and CDR2 YFSETQ. V gave up 4 bases and J gave up 1 base, with 17 bases separating them. CDR3 length: 16 residues. Profiled with immunoSEQ multiplex PCR; TCRdb holds only in-frame clones, not every one. This repertoire shows more than 850,000 clones, approximately 80% found once; its top ten account for approximately 0.56%. In the case of this clone: Its antigen is still unknown.

All the donors were Caucasian adults who lived in Nashville, Tennessee. Sequenced sample: memory CD4+ T cells from PBMCs. Subset: CD45RA-negative fraction. V gene TRBV5-1 combines with J gene TRBJ1-1; D gene unclear. The TCR comes from a man aged 18 to 29 in good health. Some clones in this sample may be carry-over from other donors' samples. The CDR3 DNA reads TGCGCCAGCAGCCTTGGGAGCGCCCCGGGGAACACTGAAGCTTTCTTT. As protein: CASSLGSAPGNTEAFF.